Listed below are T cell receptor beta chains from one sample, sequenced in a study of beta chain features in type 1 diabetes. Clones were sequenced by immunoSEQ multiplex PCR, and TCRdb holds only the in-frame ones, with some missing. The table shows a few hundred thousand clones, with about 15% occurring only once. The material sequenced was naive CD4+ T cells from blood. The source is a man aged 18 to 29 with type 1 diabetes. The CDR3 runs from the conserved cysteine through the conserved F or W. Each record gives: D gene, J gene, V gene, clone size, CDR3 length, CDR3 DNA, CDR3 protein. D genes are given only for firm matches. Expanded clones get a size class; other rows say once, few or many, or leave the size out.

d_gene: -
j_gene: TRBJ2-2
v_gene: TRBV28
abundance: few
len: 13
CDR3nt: TGTGCCAGCAGTTACAGGGCTCCCGGGGAGCTGTTTTTT
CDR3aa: CASSYRAPGELFF

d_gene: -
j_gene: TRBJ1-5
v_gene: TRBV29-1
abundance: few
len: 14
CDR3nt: TGCAGCGTGTCGGGACAAAATAGCAATCAGCCCCAGCATTTT
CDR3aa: CSVSGQNSNQPQHF

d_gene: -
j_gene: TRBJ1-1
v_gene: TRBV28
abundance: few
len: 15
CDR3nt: TGTGCCAGCAGTTTACACCCCCGGGGGAACACTGAAGCTTTCTTT
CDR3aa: CASSLHPRGNTEAFF

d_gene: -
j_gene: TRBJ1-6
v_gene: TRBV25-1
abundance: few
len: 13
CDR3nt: TGTGCCAGCAAGGGGCAGGGAGGGACACCCCTCCACTTT
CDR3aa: CASKGQGGTPLHF

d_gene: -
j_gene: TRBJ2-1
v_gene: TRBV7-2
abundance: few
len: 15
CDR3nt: TGTGCCAGCAGCTCCCGGACAGCAGTGGGAAATGAGCAGTTCTTC
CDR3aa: CASSSRTAVGNEQFF

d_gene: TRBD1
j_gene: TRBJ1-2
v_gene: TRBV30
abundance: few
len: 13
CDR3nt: TGTGCCTGGAGTGTCCGGACAGGGGATGGCTACACCTTC
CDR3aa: CAWSVRTGDGYTF

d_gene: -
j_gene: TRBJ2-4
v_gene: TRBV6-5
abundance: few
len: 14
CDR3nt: TGTGCCAGCAGTTACTCGTCCTCGAAAAACATTCAGTACTTC
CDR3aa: CASSYSSSKNIQYF

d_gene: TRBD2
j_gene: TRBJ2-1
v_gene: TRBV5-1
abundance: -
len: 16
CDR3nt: TGCGCCAGCAGCCCCTCCCCAAGCGGGAGGGTGGGTGAGCAGTTCTTC
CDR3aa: CASSPSPSGRVGEQFF

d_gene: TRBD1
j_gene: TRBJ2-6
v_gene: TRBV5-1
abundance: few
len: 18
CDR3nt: TGCGCCAGCAGCTTTCCCCCAGGGGGCTATACTGGGGCCAACGTCCTGACTTTC
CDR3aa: CASSFPPGGYTGANVLTF

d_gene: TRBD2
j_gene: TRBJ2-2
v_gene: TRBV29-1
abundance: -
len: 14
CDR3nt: TGCAGCGTTGGAATTCTAGCGGGAACCGGGGAGCTGTTTTTT
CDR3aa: CSVGILAGTGELFF

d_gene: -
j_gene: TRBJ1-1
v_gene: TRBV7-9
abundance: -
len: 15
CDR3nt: TGTGCCAGCAGCTCCCCGAGGCAAGCGAACACTGAAGCTTTCTTT
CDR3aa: CASSSPRQANTEAFF

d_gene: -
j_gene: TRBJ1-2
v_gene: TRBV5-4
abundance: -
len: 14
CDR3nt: TGTGCCAGCAGCCCGGGGAGGCCCAACTATGGCTACACCTTC
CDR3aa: CASSPGRPNYGYTF

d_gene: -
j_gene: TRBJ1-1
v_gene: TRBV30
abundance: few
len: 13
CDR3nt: TGTGCCTGGACCCCCCAGGGGAAGACTGAAGCTTTCTTT
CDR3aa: CAWTPQGKTEAFF

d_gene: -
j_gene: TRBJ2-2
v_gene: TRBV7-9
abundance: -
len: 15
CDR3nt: TGTGCCAGCAGCTTACGCAGGGGGGACACCGGGGAGCTGTTTTTT
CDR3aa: CASSLRRGDTGELFF

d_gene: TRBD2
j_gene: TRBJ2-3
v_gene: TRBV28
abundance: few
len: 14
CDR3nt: TGTGCCAGCAGTTTACTAGCGGGGGCAGATACGCAGTATTTT
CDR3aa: CASSLLAGADTQYF

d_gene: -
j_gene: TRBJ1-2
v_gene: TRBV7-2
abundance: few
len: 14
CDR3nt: TGTGCCAGCAGCTTAGGTGTAGCTAACTATGGCTACACCTTC
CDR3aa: CASSLGVANYGYTF

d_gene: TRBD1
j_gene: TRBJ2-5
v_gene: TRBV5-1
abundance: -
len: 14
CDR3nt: TGCGCCAGCAGCTCCGGACAGGGATGGGAGACCCAGTACTTC
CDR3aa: CASSSGQGWETQYF

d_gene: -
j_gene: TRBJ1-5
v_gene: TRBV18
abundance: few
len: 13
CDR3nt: TGTGCCAGCTCGCCATATAGCAATCAGCCCCAGCATTTT
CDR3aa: CASSPYSNQPQHF

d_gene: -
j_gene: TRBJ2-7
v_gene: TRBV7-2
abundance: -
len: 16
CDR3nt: TGTGCCAGCAGCTTAGACTCCGGGACTGGCACCAACGAGCAGTACTTC
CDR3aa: CASSLDSGTGTNEQYF

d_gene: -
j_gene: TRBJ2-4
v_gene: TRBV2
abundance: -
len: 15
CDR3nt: TGTGCCAGCAGTGAAGCGCTAATGACCAAAAACATTCAGTACTTC
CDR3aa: CASSEALMTKNIQYF

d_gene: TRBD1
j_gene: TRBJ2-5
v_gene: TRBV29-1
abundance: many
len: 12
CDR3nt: TGCAGCGGAGACAGGGAAGGAGAGACCCAGTACTTC
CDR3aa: CSGDREGETQYF

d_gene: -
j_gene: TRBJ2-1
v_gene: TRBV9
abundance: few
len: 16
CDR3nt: TGTGCCAGCAGCCAGGCCGGGACTTATGTGGGCAATGAGCAGTTCTTC
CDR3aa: CASSQAGTYVGNEQFF

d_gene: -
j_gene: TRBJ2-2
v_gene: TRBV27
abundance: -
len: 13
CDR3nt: TGTGCCAGCAGTCCACTAAACACCGGGGAGCTGTTTTTT
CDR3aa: CASSPLNTGELFF

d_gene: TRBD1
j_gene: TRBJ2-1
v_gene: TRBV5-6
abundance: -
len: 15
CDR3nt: TGTGCCAGCAGATCTGGACAGGGACCCTACAATGAGCAGTTCTTC
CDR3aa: CASRSGQGPYNEQFF

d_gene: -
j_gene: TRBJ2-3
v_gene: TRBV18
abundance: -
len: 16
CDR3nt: TGTGCCAGCTCACCACGACTAGTTGAAAGAGCAGATACGCAGTATTTT
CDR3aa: CASSPRLVERADTQYF

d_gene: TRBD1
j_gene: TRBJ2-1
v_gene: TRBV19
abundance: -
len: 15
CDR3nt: TGTGCCAGTAGACGGGGGGACAGGGCCTTCAATGAGCAGTTCTTC
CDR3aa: CASRRGDRAFNEQFF

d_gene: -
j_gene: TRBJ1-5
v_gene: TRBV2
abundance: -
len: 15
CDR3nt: TGTGCCAGCAGACCCCAGGGACTACGCAATCAGCCCCAGCATTTT
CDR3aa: CASRPQGLRNQPQHF

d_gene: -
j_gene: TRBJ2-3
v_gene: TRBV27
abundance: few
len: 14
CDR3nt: TGTGCCAGCAGTGCACCACTAGGCACAGATACGCAGTATTTT
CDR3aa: CASSAPLGTDTQYF

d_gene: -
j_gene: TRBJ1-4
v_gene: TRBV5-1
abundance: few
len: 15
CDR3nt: TGCGCCAGCAGCTTCCAACAGGGACGAAATGAAAAACTGTTTTTT
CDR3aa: CASSFQQGRNEKLFF

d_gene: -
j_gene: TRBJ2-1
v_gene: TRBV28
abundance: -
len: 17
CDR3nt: TGTGCCAGCAGCCTTTCGATAGAGGGTGATACCTACAATGAGCAGTTCTTC
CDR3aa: CASSLSIEGDTYNEQFF

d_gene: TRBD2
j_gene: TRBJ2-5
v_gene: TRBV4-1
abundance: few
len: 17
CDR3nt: TGCGCCAGCAGCCTAATAGCGGGGGTGACGCGCGCGGAGACCCAGTACTTC
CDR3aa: CASSLIAGVTRAETQYF

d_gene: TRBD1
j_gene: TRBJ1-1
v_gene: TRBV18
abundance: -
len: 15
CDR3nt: TGTGCCAGCTCACGAGCACGGACAGGGATCACTGAAGCTTTCTTT
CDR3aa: CASSRARTGITEAFF

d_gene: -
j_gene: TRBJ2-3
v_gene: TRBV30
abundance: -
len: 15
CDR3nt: TGTGCCTGGAGTCTCGGGACAAGACGCACAGATACGCAGTATTTT
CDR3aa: CAWSLGTRRTDTQYF

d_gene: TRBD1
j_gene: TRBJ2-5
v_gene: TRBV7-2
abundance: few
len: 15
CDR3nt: TGTGCCAGCAGGCCACCAGGGGGCGCGCAAGAGACCCAGTACTTC
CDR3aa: CASRPPGGAQETQYF

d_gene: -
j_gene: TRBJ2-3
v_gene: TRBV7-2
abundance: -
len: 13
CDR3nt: TGTGCCAGCAGCGCAAAAGGGCCAGGGACGCAGTATTTT
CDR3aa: CASSAKGPGTQYF

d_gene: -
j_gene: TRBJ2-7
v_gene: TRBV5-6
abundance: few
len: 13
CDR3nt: TGTGCCAGCAGCTGGGGGCCTGGATACGAGCAGTACTTC
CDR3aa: CASSWGPGYEQYF